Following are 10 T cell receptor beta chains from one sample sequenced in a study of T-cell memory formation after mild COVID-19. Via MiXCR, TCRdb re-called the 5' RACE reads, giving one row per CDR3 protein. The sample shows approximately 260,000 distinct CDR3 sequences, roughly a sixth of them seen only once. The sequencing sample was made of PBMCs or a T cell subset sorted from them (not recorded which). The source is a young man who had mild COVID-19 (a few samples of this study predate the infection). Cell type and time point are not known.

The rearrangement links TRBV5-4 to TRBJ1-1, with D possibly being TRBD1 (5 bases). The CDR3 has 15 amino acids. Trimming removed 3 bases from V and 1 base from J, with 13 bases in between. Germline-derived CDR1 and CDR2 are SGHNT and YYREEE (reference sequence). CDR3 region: CASSYAGRPNTEAFF. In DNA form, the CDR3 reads TGTGCCAGCAGCTACGCAGGGAGGCCGAACACTGAAGCTTTCTTT.

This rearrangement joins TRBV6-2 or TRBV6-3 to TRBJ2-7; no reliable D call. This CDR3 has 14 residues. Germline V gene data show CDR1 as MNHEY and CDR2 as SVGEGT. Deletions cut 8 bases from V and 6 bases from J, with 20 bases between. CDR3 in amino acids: CASFDPGSGREQYV. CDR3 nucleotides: TGTGCCAGCTTCGATCCCGGTTCAGGTCGCGAGCAGTACGTC.

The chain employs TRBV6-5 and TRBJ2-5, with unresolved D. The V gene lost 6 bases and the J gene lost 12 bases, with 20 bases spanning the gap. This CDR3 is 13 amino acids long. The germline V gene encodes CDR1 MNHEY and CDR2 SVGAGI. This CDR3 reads CASSQRPGLVEYF. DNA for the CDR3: TGTGCCAGCAGCCAGAGGCCAGGTCTAGTCGAGTACTTC.

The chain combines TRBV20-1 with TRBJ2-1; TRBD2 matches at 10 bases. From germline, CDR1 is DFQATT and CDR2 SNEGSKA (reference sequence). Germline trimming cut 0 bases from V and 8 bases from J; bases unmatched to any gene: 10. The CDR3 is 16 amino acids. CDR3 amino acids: CSARDVLAGGGYEQFF. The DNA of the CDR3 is TGCAGTGCTAGAGATGTGTTAGCGGGGGGAGGCTATGAGCAGTTCTTC.

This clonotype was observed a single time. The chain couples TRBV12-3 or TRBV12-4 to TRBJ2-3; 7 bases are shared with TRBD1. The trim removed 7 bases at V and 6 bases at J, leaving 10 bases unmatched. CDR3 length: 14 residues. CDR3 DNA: TGTGCCAGCACCAAGGACAGGAGGTATGATACGCAGTATTTT. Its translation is CASTKDRRYDTQYF.

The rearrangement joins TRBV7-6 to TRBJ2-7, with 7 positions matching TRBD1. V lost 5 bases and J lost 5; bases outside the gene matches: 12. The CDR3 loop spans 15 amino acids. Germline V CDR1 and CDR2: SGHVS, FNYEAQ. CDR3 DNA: TGTGCCAGCAGCCGACGCCAGGGGGTATCCCACGAGCAGTACTTC. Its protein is CASSRRQGVSHEQYF.

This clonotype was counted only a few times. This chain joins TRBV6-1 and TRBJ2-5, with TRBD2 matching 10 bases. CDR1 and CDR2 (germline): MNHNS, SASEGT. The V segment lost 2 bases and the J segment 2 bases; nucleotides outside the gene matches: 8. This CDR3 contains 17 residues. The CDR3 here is CASSEWGSGGVQETQYF. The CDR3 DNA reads TGTGCCAGCAGTGAATGGGGGAGCGGGGGGGTACAAGAGACCCAGTACTTC.

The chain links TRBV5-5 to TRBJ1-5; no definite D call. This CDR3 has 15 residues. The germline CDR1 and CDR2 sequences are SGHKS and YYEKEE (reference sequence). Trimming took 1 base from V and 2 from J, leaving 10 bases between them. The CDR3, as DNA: TGTGCCAGCAGCTTGCGAGGGTTTGGCAATCAGCCCCAGCATTTT. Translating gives CASSLRGFGNQPQHF.

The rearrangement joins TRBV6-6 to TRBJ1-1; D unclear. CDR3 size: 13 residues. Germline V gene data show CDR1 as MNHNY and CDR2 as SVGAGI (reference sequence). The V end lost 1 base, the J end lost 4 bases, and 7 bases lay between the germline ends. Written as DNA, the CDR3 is TGTGCCAGCAGTTACTTCATCGGCACTGAAGCTTTCTTT. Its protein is CASSYFIGTEAFF.

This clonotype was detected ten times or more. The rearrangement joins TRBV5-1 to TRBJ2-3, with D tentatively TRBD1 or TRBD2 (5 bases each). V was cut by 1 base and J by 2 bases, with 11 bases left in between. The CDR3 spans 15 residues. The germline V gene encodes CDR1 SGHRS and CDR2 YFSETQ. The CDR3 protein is CASSLPGANTDTQYF. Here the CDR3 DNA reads TGCGCCAGCAGCTTGCCCGGGGCGAACACAGATACGCAGTATTTT.